This T cell receptor beta chain was sequenced for a study of blood T cell repertoires in COVID-19. CDR3 length: 17 amino acids. The V end was cut by 2 bases, the J end by 2 bases, with 16 bases between. Germline CDR1 and CDR2: SGHVS and FQNEAQ. The assay was immunoSEQ multiplex PCR, and TCRdb's table has in-frame clones only and misses some. The sample lists roughly 99,000 clones; over 70% were seen once. The chain links TRBV7-8 to TRBJ1-5, with D perhaps matching TRBD1 (6 bases). This clonotype originated in a woman older than 75 with acute or convalescent COVID-19. The sequencing input was peripheral blood. In nucleotides, the CDR3 is TGTGCCAGCAGCTTATCGGTCGGGGGGCCGGGCAATCAGCCCCAGCATTTT. It translates to CASSLSVGGPGNQPQHF.